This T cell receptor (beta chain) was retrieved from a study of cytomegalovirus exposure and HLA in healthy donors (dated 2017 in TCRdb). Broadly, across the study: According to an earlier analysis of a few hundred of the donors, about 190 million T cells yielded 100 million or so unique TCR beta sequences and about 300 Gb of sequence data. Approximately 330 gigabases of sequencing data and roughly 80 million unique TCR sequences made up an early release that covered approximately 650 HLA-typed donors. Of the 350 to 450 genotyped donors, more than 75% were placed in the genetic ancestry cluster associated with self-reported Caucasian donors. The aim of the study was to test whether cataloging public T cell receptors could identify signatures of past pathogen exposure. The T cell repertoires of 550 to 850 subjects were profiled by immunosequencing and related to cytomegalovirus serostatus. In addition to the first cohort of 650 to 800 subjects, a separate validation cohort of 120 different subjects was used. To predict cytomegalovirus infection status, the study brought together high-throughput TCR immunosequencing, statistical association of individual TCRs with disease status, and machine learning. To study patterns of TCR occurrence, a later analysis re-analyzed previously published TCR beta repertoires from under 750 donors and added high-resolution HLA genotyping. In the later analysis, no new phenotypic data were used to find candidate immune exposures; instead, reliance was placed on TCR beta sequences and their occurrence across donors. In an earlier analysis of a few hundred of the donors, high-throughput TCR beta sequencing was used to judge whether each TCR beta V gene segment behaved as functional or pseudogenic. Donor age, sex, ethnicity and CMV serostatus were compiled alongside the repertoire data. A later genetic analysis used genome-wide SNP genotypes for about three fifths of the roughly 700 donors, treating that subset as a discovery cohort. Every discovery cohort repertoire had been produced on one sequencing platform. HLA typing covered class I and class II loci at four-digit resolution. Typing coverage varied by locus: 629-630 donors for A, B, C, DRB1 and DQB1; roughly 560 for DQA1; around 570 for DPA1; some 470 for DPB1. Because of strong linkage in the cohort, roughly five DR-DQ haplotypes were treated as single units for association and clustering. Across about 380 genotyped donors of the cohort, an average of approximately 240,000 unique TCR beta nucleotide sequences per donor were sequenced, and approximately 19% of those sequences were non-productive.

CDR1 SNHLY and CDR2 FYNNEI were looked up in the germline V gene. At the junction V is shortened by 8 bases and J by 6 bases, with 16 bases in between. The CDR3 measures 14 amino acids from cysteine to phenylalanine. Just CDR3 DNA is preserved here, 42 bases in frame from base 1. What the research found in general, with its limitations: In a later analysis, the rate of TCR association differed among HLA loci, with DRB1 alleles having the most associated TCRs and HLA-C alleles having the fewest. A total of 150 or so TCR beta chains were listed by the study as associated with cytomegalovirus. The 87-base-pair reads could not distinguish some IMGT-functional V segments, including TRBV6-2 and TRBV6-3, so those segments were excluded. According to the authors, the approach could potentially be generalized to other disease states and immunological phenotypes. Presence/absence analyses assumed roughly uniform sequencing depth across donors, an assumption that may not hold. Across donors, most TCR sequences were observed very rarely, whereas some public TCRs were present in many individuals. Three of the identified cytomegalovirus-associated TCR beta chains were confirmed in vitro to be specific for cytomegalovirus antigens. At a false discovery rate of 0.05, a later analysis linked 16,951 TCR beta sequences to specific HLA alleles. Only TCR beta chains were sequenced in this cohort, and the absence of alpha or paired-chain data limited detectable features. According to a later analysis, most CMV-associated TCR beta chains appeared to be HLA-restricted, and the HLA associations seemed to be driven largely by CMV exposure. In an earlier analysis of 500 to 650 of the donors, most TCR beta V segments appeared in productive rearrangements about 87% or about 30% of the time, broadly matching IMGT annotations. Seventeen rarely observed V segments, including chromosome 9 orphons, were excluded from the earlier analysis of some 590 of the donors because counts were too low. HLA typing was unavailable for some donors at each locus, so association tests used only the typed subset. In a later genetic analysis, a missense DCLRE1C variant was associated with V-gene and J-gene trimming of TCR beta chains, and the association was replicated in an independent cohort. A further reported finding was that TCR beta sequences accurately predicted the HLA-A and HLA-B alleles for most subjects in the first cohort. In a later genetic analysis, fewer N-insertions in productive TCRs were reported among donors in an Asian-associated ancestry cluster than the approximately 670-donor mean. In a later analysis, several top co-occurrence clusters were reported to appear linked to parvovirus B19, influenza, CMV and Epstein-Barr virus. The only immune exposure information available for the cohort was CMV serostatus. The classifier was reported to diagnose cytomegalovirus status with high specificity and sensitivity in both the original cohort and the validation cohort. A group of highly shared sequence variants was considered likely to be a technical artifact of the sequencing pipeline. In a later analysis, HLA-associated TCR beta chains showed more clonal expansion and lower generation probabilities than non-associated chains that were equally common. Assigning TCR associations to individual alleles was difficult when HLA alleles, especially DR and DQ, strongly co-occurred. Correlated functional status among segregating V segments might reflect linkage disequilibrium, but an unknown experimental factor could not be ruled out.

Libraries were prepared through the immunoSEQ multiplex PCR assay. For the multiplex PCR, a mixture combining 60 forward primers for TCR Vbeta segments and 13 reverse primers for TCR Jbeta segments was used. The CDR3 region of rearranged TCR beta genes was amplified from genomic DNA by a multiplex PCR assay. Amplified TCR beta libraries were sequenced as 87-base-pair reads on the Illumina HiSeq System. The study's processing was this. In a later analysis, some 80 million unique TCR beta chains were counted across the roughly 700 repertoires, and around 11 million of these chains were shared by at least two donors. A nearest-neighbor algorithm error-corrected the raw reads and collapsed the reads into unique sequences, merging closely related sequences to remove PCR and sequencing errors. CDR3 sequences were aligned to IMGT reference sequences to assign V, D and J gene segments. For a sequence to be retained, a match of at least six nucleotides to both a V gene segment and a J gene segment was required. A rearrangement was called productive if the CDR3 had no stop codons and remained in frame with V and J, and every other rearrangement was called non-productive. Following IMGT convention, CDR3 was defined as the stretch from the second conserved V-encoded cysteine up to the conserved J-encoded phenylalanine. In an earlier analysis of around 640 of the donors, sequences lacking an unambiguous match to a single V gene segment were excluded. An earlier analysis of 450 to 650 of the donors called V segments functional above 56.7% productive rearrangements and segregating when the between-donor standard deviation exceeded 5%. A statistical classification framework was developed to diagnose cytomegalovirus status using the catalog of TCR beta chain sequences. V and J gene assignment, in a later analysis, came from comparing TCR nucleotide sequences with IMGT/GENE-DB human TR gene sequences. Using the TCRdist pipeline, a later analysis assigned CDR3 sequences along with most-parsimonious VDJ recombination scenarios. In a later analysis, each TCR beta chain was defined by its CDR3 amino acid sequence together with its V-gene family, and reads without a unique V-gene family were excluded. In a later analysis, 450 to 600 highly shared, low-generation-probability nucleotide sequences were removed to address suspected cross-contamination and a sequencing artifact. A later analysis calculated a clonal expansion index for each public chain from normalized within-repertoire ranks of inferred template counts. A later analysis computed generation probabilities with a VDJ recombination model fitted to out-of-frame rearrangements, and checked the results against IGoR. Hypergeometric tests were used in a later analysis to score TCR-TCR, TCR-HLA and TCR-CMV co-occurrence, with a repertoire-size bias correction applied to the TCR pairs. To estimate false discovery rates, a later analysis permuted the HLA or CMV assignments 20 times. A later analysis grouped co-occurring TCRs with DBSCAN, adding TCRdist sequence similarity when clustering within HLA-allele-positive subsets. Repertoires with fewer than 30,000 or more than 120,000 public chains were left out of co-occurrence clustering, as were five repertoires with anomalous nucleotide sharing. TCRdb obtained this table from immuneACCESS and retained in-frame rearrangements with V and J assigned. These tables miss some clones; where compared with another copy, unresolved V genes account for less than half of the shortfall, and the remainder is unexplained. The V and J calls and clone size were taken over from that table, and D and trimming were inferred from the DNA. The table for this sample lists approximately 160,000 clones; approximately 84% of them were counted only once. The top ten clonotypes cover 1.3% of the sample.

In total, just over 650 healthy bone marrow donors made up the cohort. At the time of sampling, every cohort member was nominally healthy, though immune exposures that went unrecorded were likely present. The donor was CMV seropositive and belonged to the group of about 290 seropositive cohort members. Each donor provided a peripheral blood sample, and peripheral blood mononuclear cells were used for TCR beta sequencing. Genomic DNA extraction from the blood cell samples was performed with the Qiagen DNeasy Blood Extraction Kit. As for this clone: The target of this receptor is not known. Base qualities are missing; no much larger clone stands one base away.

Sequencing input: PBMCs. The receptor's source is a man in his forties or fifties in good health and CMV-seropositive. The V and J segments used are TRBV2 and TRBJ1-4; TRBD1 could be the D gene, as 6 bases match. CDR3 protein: CASRRGGAYEKLFF. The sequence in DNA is TGTGCCAGCCGCCGGGGGGGGGCGTATGAAAAACTGTTTTTT.